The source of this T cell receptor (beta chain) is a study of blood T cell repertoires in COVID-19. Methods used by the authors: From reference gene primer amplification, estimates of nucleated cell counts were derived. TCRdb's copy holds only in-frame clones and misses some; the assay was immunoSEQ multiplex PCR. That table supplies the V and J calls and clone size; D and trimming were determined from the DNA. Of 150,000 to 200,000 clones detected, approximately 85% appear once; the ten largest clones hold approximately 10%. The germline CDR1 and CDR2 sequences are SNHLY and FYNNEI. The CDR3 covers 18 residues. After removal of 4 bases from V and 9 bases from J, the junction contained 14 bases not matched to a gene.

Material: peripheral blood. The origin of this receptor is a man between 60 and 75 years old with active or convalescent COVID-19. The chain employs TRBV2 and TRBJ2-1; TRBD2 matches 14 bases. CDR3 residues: CASSVRLAGGPFILEQFF. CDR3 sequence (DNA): TGTGCCAGCAGTGTAAGACTAGCGGGGGGGCCTTTTATCCTTGAGCAGTTCTTC.